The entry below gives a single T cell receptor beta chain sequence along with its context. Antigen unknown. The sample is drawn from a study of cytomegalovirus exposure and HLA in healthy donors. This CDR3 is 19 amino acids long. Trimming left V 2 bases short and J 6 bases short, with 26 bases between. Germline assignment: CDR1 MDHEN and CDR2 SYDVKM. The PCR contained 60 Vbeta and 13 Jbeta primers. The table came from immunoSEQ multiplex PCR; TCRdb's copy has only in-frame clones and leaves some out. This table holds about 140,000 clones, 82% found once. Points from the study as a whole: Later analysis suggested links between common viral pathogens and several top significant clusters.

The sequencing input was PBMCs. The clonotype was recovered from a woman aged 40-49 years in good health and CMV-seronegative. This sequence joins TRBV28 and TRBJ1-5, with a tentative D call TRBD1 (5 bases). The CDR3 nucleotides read TGTGCCAGCAGTTTACTTCGGGGGGAGTGGGGAGGGATGGGTCAGCCCCAGCATTTT. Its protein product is CASSLLRGEWGGMGQPQHF.